The TCR beta chain under discussion was sequenced for a study of regulatory T cells in long-lasting Graves disease (dated by TCRdb to about 2021). About the full investigation: Persistent Graves' disease meant more than 5 years of antithyroid drug treatment with TSH receptor autoantibodies that stayed positive. A total of 35 or so samples were covered by TCR sequencing, comprising approximately 13 persistent and around 20 newly diagnosed Graves' disease patients. Persistent Graves' disease patients in the clinical cohort had taken antithyroid drugs for roughly ten years on average. Persistent Graves' disease patients were compared with newly diagnosed Graves' disease patients by peripheral blood TCR sequencing and RNA sequencing. The study took place in China and was registered as a clinical trial.

Receptors were amplified or captured by multiplex PCR. Sequencing instrument: Illumina HiSeq 4000. iRepertoire HTBI primers and Arm-PCR amplification of CDR3 regions were used to construct TCR beta libraries. PCR products were gel purified before sequencing. As for the authors' bioinformatics: Gene usage analysis of CDR3 amino acid clonotypes relied on the 55 to 80 TRBV and 15 or so TRBJ segments identified across samples. COPE and FqMerger were used to merge filtered high-quality paired reads into contigs. BLAST was used to align contigs to IMGT TRBV, TRBD and TRBJ reference genes, with CDR3 defined following IMGT. Any clonotype with a frequency above 0.1% was counted as a highly expanded clone. Repertoire diversity was measured by Shannon entropy, and V-J evenness by the Gini coefficient. Clonotypes shared by more than one individual were considered public. TCRdb handled the public reads itself, with Q25 trimming in fastp and clone calling in MiXCR, and kept productive beta chains. Each CDR3 protein gets just one entry, which takes the most common genes and DNA from the rows behind it. TCRdb's processing, not the study's, gives the V and J calls here. For this sample there are fewer than 550,000 distinct CDR3 sequences; about a fifth appear just once. The ten largest clones take up 7.1% of the sample.

Study-wide findings and limitations: Only peripheral blood was studied, because thyroid tissue, the primary lesion, was inaccessible. Sequencing and analysis were limited to the TCR beta chain. Persistent Graves' disease patients showed lower TCR Shannon entropy and fewer highly expanded clones than newly diagnosed patients, suggesting clonal expansion. TRBV28, TRBJ1-2 and TRBJ2-5 were preferentially used in persistent disease, while TRBV20-1 and TRBJ2-1 were favored in newly diagnosed disease. The authors acknowledged the small sample size as a limitation that may reduce accuracy. More public clonotypes were shared among persistent patients (under 3,000) than among newly diagnosed patients (roughly 1,000).

This clonotype was observed at least ten times. Its antigen remains unidentified. No per-base quality is available; no much larger clone lies one base away. This specimen's time point label, per the study, means: persistent/refractory GD, antithyroid drugs over 5 years with positive TRAb. RNA was extracted from PBMCs in TRIzol for both TCR sequencing and RNA sequencing. The diagnosis of Graves' disease followed American Thyroid Association guidelines. Recruitment of patients was carried out at an endocrinology department in Xi'an, China. Each patient gave 7.5 to 10 milliliters of peripheral blood, collected in an EDTA anticoagulant tube. Ficoll Paque Plus density gradient separation was used to isolate PBMCs, and no further T cell sorting was performed. An Agilent 2100 Bioanalyzer and agarose gel were used to assess RNA quality, and a NanoDrop 2000 was used to measure RNA concentration. For CDR1 and CDR2, the germline V gene lists SGHDT and YYEEEE. The CDR3 has 12 amino acids, counting the end cysteine and phenylalanine. Of all the DNA, just the CDR3 is kept, 36 bases in frame from base 1. A distance of 6 bases separates the germline ends of V and J, which lose 5 bases and 0 bases respectively.

Sequenced here: peripheral blood mononuclear cells (PBMCs), sampled when the disease was refractory, from a patient treated with antithyroid drugs. The source is a female donor with Graves disease. The chain is made from TRBV5-6 and TRBJ2-7; confidence is insufficient to name the D gene. The CDR3 protein: CASRLLSYEQYF. In nucleotides, the sequence is TGTGCCAGCAGACTCCTCTCCTACGAGCAGTACTTC. Supplemented by the reference TRBV5-6 and TRBJ2-7 proteins around the CDR3, the complete variable domain is DAGVTQSPTHLIKTRGQQVTLRCSPKSGHDTVSWYQQALGQGPQFIFQYYEEEERQRGNFPDRFSGHQFPNYSSELNVNALLLGDSALYLCASRLLSYEQYFGPGTRLTVT.